This T cell receptor (beta chain) derives from a study of blood T cell repertoires in COVID-19. Study information: Samples representing acute and convalescent COVID-19 were sourced from the United States, Italy and Spain. T cells, B-cell-depleted T cells, or PBMCs supplied cDNA or gDNA.

Germline CDR1 and CDR2: SNHLY and FYNNEI. Trimming stripped 11 bases from V and 5 bases from J, with 24 bases between. CDR3 size: 16 residues. As handled by the study authors: Estimates of nucleated cell counts were drawn from the amplification of reference gene primers. Data came from immunoSEQ multiplex PCR; TCRdb stores just in-frame clones and leaves some out. V and J calls and clone size are copied from that table; D and trimming were computed from the DNA. The table shows 200,000 to 250,000 clones, with 82% occurring only once. The source of this sequence is a woman aged 18-30 years with acute or convalescent COVID-19. Specimen: peripheral blood. The chain recombines TRBV2 with TRBJ1-4; perhaps TRBD1 as D (5 bases). CDR3: CASSPTGGGLNEKLFF. The DNA of the CDR3 is TGTGCCTCCTCCCCAACGGGCGGGGGATTAAATGAAAAACTGTTTTTT.